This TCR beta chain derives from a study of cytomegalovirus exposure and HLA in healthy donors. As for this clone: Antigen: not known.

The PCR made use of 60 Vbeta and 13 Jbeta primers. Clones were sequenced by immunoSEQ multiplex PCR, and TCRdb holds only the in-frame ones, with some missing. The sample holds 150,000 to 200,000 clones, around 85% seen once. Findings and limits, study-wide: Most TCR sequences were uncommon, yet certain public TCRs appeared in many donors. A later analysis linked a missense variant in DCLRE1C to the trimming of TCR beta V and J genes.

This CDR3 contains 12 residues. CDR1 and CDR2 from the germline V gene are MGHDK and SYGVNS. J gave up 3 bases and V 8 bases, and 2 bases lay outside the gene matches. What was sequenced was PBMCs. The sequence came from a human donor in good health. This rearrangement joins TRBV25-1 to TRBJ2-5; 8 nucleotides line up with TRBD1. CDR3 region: CASRGQEETQYF. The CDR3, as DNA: TGTGCCAGCCGGGGACAGGAAGAGACCCAGTACTTC.